These 3 T cell receptor beta chains share one sample of origin, sequenced in a study of blood T cell repertoires in COVID-19. Sequenced by immunoSEQ multiplex PCR; TCRdb stores in-frame clones only, minus some. The repertoire holds some 190,000 clones, with roughly 76% as singletons. Sequenced input: peripheral blood. Receptors originate from a woman aged 35 to 49 with COVID-19, enrolled during active disease.

In DNA, the CDR3 is TGTGCCAGCAGTTTAAGGATGAGAGGAGGGCAGTCACCCCTCCACTTT. The encoded protein is CASSLRMRGGQSPLHF. The chain recombines TRBV27 with TRBJ1-6; D is uncertain. Germline CDR1 is MNHEY and CDR2 is SMNVEV (reference sequence). The CDR3 is 16 residues long. The V end was cut by 2 bases, the J end by 10 bases, with 18 bases between.

A single count supports this clone. The genes are TRBV30 and TRBJ1-2; unclear D gene. Trimming left V 0 bases short and J 4 bases short, with 15 bases between. This CDR3 is 15 amino acids long. Germline CDR1 and CDR2: GTSNPN and SVGIG (reference sequence). Here the CDR3 DNA reads TGTGCCTGGAGTGTATGGGCAGGCGGACTCTATGGCTACACCTTC. Amino acids: CAWSVWAGGLYGYTF.

The chain couples TRBV7-8 to TRBJ2-1; D might be TRBD2 (5 bases). CDR1 is SGHVS, CDR2 FQNEAQ, per germline. CDR3 size: 13 residues. Trimming stripped 7 bases from V and 5 bases from J, with 12 bases between. CDR3 nucleotide sequence: TGTGCCAGCAACGGGGAATTTAACAATGAGCAGTTCTTC. Its protein product is CASNGEFNNEQFF.